Listed below are T cell receptor beta chains from one sample, sequenced in a study of human T cells and chemical hapten exposure. TCRdb independently ran MiXCR on the RACE reads; one entry per CDR3 protein. The sample lists roughly 45,000 distinct CDR3 sequences, less than 9.5% occurring once. Sequences were derived from whole blood, sampled in connection with sensitization to the hapten diphenylcyclopropenone (DPC). The receptors shown here come from a woman between 45 and 60 years old with alopecia areata. Some clones in this sample may be carry-over from other donors' samples. The CDR3 runs from the conserved cysteine through the conserved F or W. Fields, in order: D gene, clone size, J gene, CDR3 length, V gene, CDR3 protein, CDR3 DNA. D genes are given only for firm matches. Rows may omit the clone size; those that give it use once, few, many or a size class.

d_gene: -; abundance: few; j_gene: TRBJ2-1; len: 12; v_gene: TRBV11-1; CDR3aa: CASSFGGDKQFF; CDR3nt: TGTGCCAGCAGCTTTGGGGGGGACAAGCAGTTCTTC
d_gene: -; abundance: -; j_gene: TRBJ2-7; len: 14; v_gene: TRBV4-3; CDR3aa: CASSQDPGMREQYF; CDR3nt: TGCGCCAGCAGCCAAGATCCGGGTATGAGGGAGCAGTACTTC
d_gene: TRBD2; abundance: few; j_gene: TRBJ2-2; len: 15; v_gene: TRBV27; CDR3aa: CASSFSGMNTGELFF; CDR3nt: TGTGCCAGCAGTTTTAGCGGGATGAACACCGGGGAGCTGTTTTTT
d_gene: -; abundance: -; j_gene: TRBJ2-5; len: 12; v_gene: TRBV29-1; CDR3aa: CSVVLAEETQYF; CDR3nt: TGCAGCGTTGTCTTAGCAGAAGAGACCCAGTACTTC
d_gene: -; abundance: many; j_gene: TRBJ1-1; len: 16; v_gene: TRBV20-1; CDR3aa: CSARDTRGAMNTEAFF; CDR3nt: TGCAGTGCTAGAGATACGCGAGGGGCGATGAACACTGAAGCTTTCTTT
d_gene: -; abundance: many; j_gene: TRBJ2-4; len: 15; v_gene: TRBV7-2; CDR3aa: CASSPRFLAKNIQYF; CDR3nt: TGTGCCAGCAGTCCTAGATTTCTAGCCAAAAACATTCAGTACTTC
d_gene: TRBD1; abundance: many; j_gene: TRBJ1-2; len: 17; v_gene: TRBV18; CDR3aa: CASSPIATGGARYGYTF; CDR3nt: TGTGCCAGCTCACCCATCGCGACAGGGGGCGCGCGGTATGGCTACACCTTC
d_gene: TRBD2; abundance: -; j_gene: TRBJ2-3; len: 15; v_gene: TRBV11-3; CDR3aa: CASSSGTSGTDTQYF; CDR3nt: TGTGCCAGCAGCTCCGGGACTAGCGGCACAGATACGCAGTATTTT
d_gene: -; abundance: few; j_gene: TRBJ1-3; len: 14; v_gene: TRBV12-3/TRBV12-4; CDR3aa: CASSLGFSGNTIYF; CDR3nt: TGTGCCAGCAGTTTGGGCTTCTCTGGAAACACCATATATTTT
d_gene: -; abundance: many; j_gene: TRBJ2-4; len: 15; v_gene: TRBV12-3/TRBV12-4; CDR3aa: CASSLSTDLRNIQYF; CDR3nt: TGTGCCAGCAGTTTAAGTACAGACCTAAGAAACATTCAGTACTTC
d_gene: -; abundance: -; j_gene: TRBJ2-6; len: 17; v_gene: TRBV13; CDR3aa: CASSFYGQSSGANVLTF; CDR3nt: TGTGCCAGCAGCTTTTACGGACAGAGCTCTGGGGCCAACGTCCTGACTTTC
d_gene: -; abundance: many; j_gene: TRBJ2-1; len: 17; v_gene: TRBV7-8; CDR3aa: CASSLVRLTSSYNEQFF; CDR3nt: TGTGCCAGCAGCTTAGTTCGGCTAACGAGCTCCTACAATGAGCAGTTCTTC
d_gene: TRBD2; abundance: many; j_gene: TRBJ2-3; len: 18; v_gene: TRBV28; CDR3aa: CASSVGSSGRKHTDTQYF; CDR3nt: TGTGCCAGCAGCGTAGGCTCTAGCGGGAGGAAACACACAGATACGCAGTATTTT
d_gene: -; abundance: many; j_gene: TRBJ1-2; len: 11; v_gene: TRBV20-1; CDR3aa: CSAMGGYGYTF; CDR3nt: TGCAGTGCTATGGGAGGCTACGGCTACACCTTC
d_gene: -; abundance: many; j_gene: TRBJ1-2; len: 14; v_gene: TRBV16; CDR3aa: CASSQSWQASGYTF; CDR3nt: TGTGCCAGCAGCCAATCTTGGCAGGCCAGTGGCTACACCTTC
d_gene: -; abundance: many; j_gene: TRBJ2-7; len: 14; v_gene: TRBV27; CDR3aa: CASSLSMGPYEQYF; CDR3nt: TGTGCCAGCAGTTTATCGATGGGCCCCTACGAGCAGTACTTC
d_gene: TRBD2; abundance: many; j_gene: TRBJ2-1; len: 16; v_gene: TRBV7-6; CDR3aa: CASSPQPGGSYNEQFF; CDR3nt: TGTGCCAGCAGCCCGCAGCCGGGGGGCTCCTACAATGAGCAGTTCTTC
d_gene: -; abundance: -; j_gene: TRBJ1-1; len: 13; v_gene: TRBV5-1; CDR3aa: CASSLEKVGEAFF; CDR3nt: TGCGCCAGCAGCTTGGAAAAGGTCGGGGAAGCTTTCTTT
d_gene: -; abundance: -; j_gene: TRBJ2-3; len: 13; v_gene: TRBV5-6; CDR3aa: CASSLPVSDTQYF; CDR3nt: TGTGCCAGCAGCTTGCCCGTTTCCGATACGCAGTATTTT
d_gene: -; abundance: medium-sized; j_gene: TRBJ1-5; len: 16; v_gene: TRBV27; CDR3aa: CASSLRAEYSNQPQHF; CDR3nt: TGTGCCAGCAGTTTAAGGGCGGAATATAGCAATCAGCCCCAGCATTTT
d_gene: -; abundance: many; j_gene: TRBJ1-2; len: 15; v_gene: TRBV20-1; CDR3aa: CSAPPYSLFNYGYTF; CDR3nt: TGCAGTGCTCCACCGTACAGTCTTTTTAACTATGGCTACACCTTC
d_gene: TRBD2; abundance: many; j_gene: TRBJ2-1; len: 15; v_gene: TRBV11-2; CDR3aa: CASSFSGETYNEQFF; CDR3nt: TGTGCCAGCAGCTTTAGCGGGGAGACCTACAATGAGCAGTTCTTC
d_gene: -; abundance: many; j_gene: TRBJ1-1; len: 13; v_gene: TRBV6-1; CDR3aa: CASSGVQGAEAFF; CDR3nt: TGTGCCAGCAGTGGAGTACAGGGTGCTGAAGCTTTCTTT
d_gene: -; abundance: many; j_gene: TRBJ1-6; len: 16; v_gene: TRBV5-1; CDR3aa: CASSLDSGGRNSPLHF; CDR3nt: TGCGCCAGCAGCTTGGACTCGGGAGGCCGAAATTCACCCCTCCACTTT
d_gene: TRBD2; abundance: few; j_gene: TRBJ2-5; len: 15; v_gene: TRBV5-1; CDR3aa: CASVAGVPPQETQYF; CDR3nt: TGCGCCAGCGTAGCGGGAGTCCCCCCACAAGAGACCCAGTACTTC
d_gene: TRBD1; abundance: many; j_gene: TRBJ1-2; len: 15; v_gene: TRBV7-9; CDR3aa: CASSRGQGGGYGYTF; CDR3nt: TGTGCCAGCAGCAGAGGACAGGGAGGAGGGTATGGCTACACCTTC
d_gene: TRBD2; abundance: many; j_gene: TRBJ2-1; len: 16; v_gene: TRBV19; CDR3aa: CASSIDPGGPYNEQFF; CDR3nt: TGTGCCAGTAGTATAGACCCGGGAGGGCCATACAATGAGCAGTTCTTC
d_gene: -; abundance: -; j_gene: TRBJ2-7; len: 14; v_gene: TRBV29-1; CDR3aa: CSVKSRVGTYEQYF; CDR3nt: TGCAGCGTTAAGTCCCGGGTCGGAACCTACGAGCAGTACTTC
d_gene: TRBD2; abundance: few; j_gene: TRBJ2-1; len: 14; v_gene: TRBV5-1; CDR3aa: CASSLAGGPREQFF; CDR3nt: TGCGCCAGCAGCTTGGCGGGAGGGCCGCGTGAGCAGTTCTTC
d_gene: TRBD1; abundance: many; j_gene: TRBJ2-2; len: 14; v_gene: TRBV7-7; CDR3aa: CASSLDRAGGELFF; CDR3nt: TGTGCCAGCAGCTTGGACAGGGCGGGCGGGGAGCTGTTTTTT
d_gene: TRBD1; abundance: -; j_gene: TRBJ2-5; len: 15; v_gene: TRBV11-2; CDR3aa: CASSFDRGRRETQYF; CDR3nt: TGTGCCAGCAGCTTTGACAGGGGGAGGAGAGAGACCCAGTACTTC
d_gene: -; abundance: many; j_gene: TRBJ2-7; len: 13; v_gene: TRBV20-1; CDR3aa: CSARGDRDYEQYF; CDR3nt: TGCAGTGCTAGGGGAGACAGAGATTACGAGCAGTACTTC
d_gene: TRBD1; abundance: many; j_gene: TRBJ2-3; len: 14; v_gene: TRBV6-1; CDR3aa: CASTRDRGADTQYF; CDR3nt: TGTGCCAGCACTCGTGACAGGGGCGCAGATACGCAGTATTTT
d_gene: -; abundance: few; j_gene: TRBJ1-6; len: 13; v_gene: TRBV10-1; CDR3aa: CASSAGFDSPLHF; CDR3nt: TGCGCCAGCAGCGCGGGTTTTGATTCACCCCTCCACTTT
d_gene: TRBD2; abundance: -; j_gene: TRBJ2-5; len: 20; v_gene: TRBV20-1; CDR3aa: CSAYVALRLSGRAIPETQYF; CDR3nt: TGCAGTGCTTATGTGGCTCTAAGGCTAAGCGGGAGGGCCATTCCAGAGACCCAGTACTTC
d_gene: -; abundance: many; j_gene: TRBJ1-1; len: 15; v_gene: TRBV18; CDR3aa: CASSPNRQENTEAFF; CDR3nt: TGTGCCAGCTCACCGAACAGACAGGAGAACACTGAAGCTTTCTTT
d_gene: TRBD2; abundance: many; j_gene: TRBJ2-7; len: 17; v_gene: TRBV6-5; CDR3aa: CASSYLPPAGGMDEQYF; CDR3nt: TGTGCCAGCAGTTACTTGCCCCCAGCGGGAGGGATGGACGAGCAGTACTTC
d_gene: -; abundance: many; j_gene: TRBJ2-5; len: 15; v_gene: TRBV3-1; CDR3aa: CASSQGLGGLETQYF; CDR3nt: TGTGCCAGCAGCCAAGGATTAGGGGGGTTAGAGACCCAGTACTTC
d_gene: -; abundance: many; j_gene: TRBJ2-1; len: 13; v_gene: TRBV7-6; CDR3aa: CASSLFGGGEQFF; CDR3nt: TGTGCCAGCAGCTTATTTGGGGGTGGTGAGCAGTTCTTC
d_gene: TRBD2; abundance: few; j_gene: TRBJ2-3; len: 16; v_gene: TRBV5-1; CDR3aa: CASSWRLAGGTDTQYF; CDR3nt: TGCGCCAGCAGCTGGAGACTAGCGGGAGGCACAGATACGCAGTATTTT
d_gene: -; abundance: many; j_gene: TRBJ2-5; len: 13; v_gene: TRBV28; CDR3aa: CATDSDVQETQYF; CDR3nt: TGTGCCACCGATAGTGATGTTCAAGAGACCCAGTACTTC
d_gene: -; abundance: many; j_gene: TRBJ2-7; len: 15; v_gene: TRBV5-1; CDR3aa: CASSRGGGRDHEQYF; CDR3nt: TGCGCCAGCAGCCGAGGGGGAGGCCGGGACCACGAGCAGTACTTC
d_gene: -; abundance: many; j_gene: TRBJ1-2; len: 13; v_gene: TRBV12-3/TRBV12-4; CDR3aa: CASSPAVLGGYTF; CDR3nt: TGTGCCAGCAGCCCAGCGGTTCTGGGAGGCTACACCTTC
d_gene: TRBD2; abundance: many; j_gene: TRBJ2-3; len: 16; v_gene: TRBV11-2; CDR3aa: CASSSRLAGAADTQYF; CDR3nt: TGTGCCAGCAGCTCAAGACTAGCGGGAGCGGCAGATACGCAGTATTTT
d_gene: TRBD1; abundance: many; j_gene: TRBJ1-5; len: 13; v_gene: TRBV6-5; CDR3aa: CASSLQGIAPQHF; CDR3nt: TGTGCCAGCAGCTTACAGGGGATCGCGCCCCAGCATTTT
d_gene: -; abundance: -; j_gene: TRBJ2-7; len: 10; v_gene: TRBV20-1; CDR3aa: CSAQTYEQYF; CDR3nt: TGCAGTGCCCAGACGTACGAGCAGTACTTC
d_gene: TRBD1; abundance: -; j_gene: TRBJ2-7; len: 13; v_gene: TRBV5-3; CDR3aa: CAGPRTGYYEQYF; CDR3nt: TGTGCCGGGCCTCGGACAGGGTACTACGAGCAGTACTTC
d_gene: -; abundance: many; j_gene: TRBJ2-1; len: 16; v_gene: TRBV7-6; CDR3aa: CASSRPVWREDNEQFF; CDR3nt: TGTGCCAGCAGCCGTCCCGTATGGCGGGAAGACAATGAGCAGTTCTTC
d_gene: -; abundance: -; j_gene: TRBJ2-1; len: 13; v_gene: TRBV3-1; CDR3aa: CASSHLDTDEQFF; CDR3nt: TGTGCCAGCAGCCATCTCGATACCGATGAGCAGTTCTTC
d_gene: -; abundance: many; j_gene: TRBJ2-5; len: 14; v_gene: TRBV28; CDR3aa: CASSLSGKQETQYF; CDR3nt: TGTGCCAGCAGTTTATCTGGGAAGCAAGAGACCCAGTACTTC
d_gene: -; abundance: -; j_gene: TRBJ2-2; len: 12; v_gene: TRBV6-2/TRBV6-3; CDR3aa: CATRARTGELFF; CDR3nt: TGTGCCACCAGAGCGAGGACCGGGGAGCTGTTTTTT
d_gene: TRBD1; abundance: -; j_gene: TRBJ1-2; len: 12; v_gene: TRBV28; CDR3aa: CASSWDSYGYTF; CDR3nt: TGTGCCAGCAGTTGGGACAGCTATGGCTACACCTTC
d_gene: -; abundance: many; j_gene: TRBJ1-4; len: 17; v_gene: TRBV15; CDR3aa: CATSRAPTGGFNEKLFF; CDR3nt: TGTGCCACCAGCAGAGCCCCGACGGGGGGCTTCAATGAAAAACTGTTTTTT
d_gene: -; abundance: few; j_gene: TRBJ2-7; len: 16; v_gene: TRBV4-3; CDR3aa: CASSQRSFSGMYEQYF; CDR3nt: TGCGCCAGCAGCCAGCGGTCTTTTTCGGGCATGTACGAGCAGTACTTC
d_gene: -; abundance: many; j_gene: TRBJ2-1; len: 15; v_gene: TRBV30; CDR3aa: CAWSGAGGSYNEQFF; CDR3nt: TGTGCCTGGAGCGGGGCTGGGGGGTCCTACAATGAGCAGTTCTTC
d_gene: -; abundance: -; j_gene: TRBJ2-4; len: 13; v_gene: TRBV20-1; CDR3aa: CSARGTGKNIQYF; CDR3nt: TGCAGTGCTAGAGGGACCGGAAAAAACATTCAGTACTTC
d_gene: TRBD1; abundance: few; j_gene: TRBJ2-5; len: 17; v_gene: TRBV5-6; CDR3aa: CASSGDRGRRYQETQYF; CDR3nt: TGTGCCAGCAGCGGGGACAGGGGGCGCAGGTACCAAGAGACCCAGTACTTC
d_gene: TRBD1; abundance: few; j_gene: TRBJ1-2; len: 13; v_gene: TRBV5-1; CDR3aa: CASSATGDYGYTF; CDR3nt: TGCGCCAGCAGCGCAACAGGGGACTATGGCTACACCTTC
d_gene: TRBD1; abundance: many; j_gene: TRBJ1-6; len: 14; v_gene: TRBV9; CDR3aa: CASSTQGGNSPLHF; CDR3nt: TGTGCCAGCAGCACACAGGGGGGGAATTCACCCCTCCACTTT